Below are 21 T cell receptor beta chains sequenced from a single sample in a study of shared clonotypes between healthy human individuals. Only in-frame clones appear in the TCRdb table, and some are missing; sequencing was by immunoSEQ multiplex PCR. The sample comprises approximately 2.4 million clones, around 95% of which are singletons, and more than 0.1% rests with the top ten. The sequenced sample was naive CD4+ T cells sorted from blood. Subset of the sample: CD45RA+ positively selected. The receptors were sampled from a man between 18 and 29 years old in good health.

This clone was counted a single time. V and J are TRBV5-6 and TRBJ2-3; 12 positions agree with TRBD1. Germline lookup yields CDR1 SGHDT and CDR2 YYEEEE. CDR3 length equals 17 residues. Trimming removed 0 bases from V and 4 bases from J; junction bases left unmatched: 6. DNA for the CDR3: TGTGCCAGCAGCTTGGATCGTGGGACAGGGGGCGCAGATACGCAGTATTTT. As protein: CASSLDRGTGGADTQYF.

The genes are TRBV30 and TRBJ2-1, with 10 bases matching TRBD2. Germline V CDR1 and CDR2: GTSNPN, SVGIG (reference sequence). Trimming at V came to 0 bases and at J to 9 bases, leaving 11 bases not matched to a gene. The CDR3 length is 16 residues. CDR3 amino acids: CAWSVRGTSEGREQFF. The CDR3 nucleotides are TGTGCCTGGAGTGTCCGCGGGACTAGCGAGGGGCGTGAGCAGTTCTTC.

This clone was detected once. The chain is built from TRBV28 and TRBJ2-7, with 8 bases identical to TRBD1. The CDR3 is 15 amino acids. The V and J ends lost 5 bases and 3 bases, in that order; junction bases with no gene match: 9. Germline CDR1 MDHEN, CDR2 SYDVKM. CDR3 DNA sequence: TGTGCCAGCAGTGACGGACAGGGTGGGATCTACGAGCAGTACTTC. As protein: CASSDGQGGIYEQYF.

This chain links TRBV7-9 with TRBJ2-1, with TRBD2 matching 9 bases. Germline CDR1 SEHNR, CDR2 FQNEAQ (reference sequence). V dropped 0 bases and J dropped 8; count of bases not matched to a gene: 11. The CDR3 loop spans 17 amino acids. For the CDR3, the DNA is TGTGCCAGCAGCTTAGCGACGGGAGCGGGAGGTAGAGATGAGCAGTTCTTC. Its protein product is CASSLATGAGGRDEQFF.

V gene TRBV5-1 combines with J gene TRBJ2-1; D perhaps matches TRBD2 (5 bases). V shed 4 bases and J shed 7 bases, with 18 bases lying between them. Per germline, CDR1 SGHRS and CDR2 YFSETQ. The CDR3 is made up of 15 amino acids. CDR3 bases: TGCGCCAGCAGCCCCGACTACTTGTCGACTAATGAGCAGTTCTTC. Protein product: CASSPDYLSTNEQFF.

The chain has TRBV5-4 and TRBJ2-5, with TRBD2 matching 12 bases. J gave up 5 bases and V 0 bases, and 5 bases lay outside the gene matches. The germline CDR1 and CDR2 sequences are SGHNT and YYREEE (reference sequence). The CDR3 is 16 amino acids. As DNA, the CDR3 is TGTGCCAGCAGCTTGGATCTAGCGGGGGGGCCTGAGACCCAGTACTTC. Amino acids: CASSLDLAGGPETQYF.

The chain recombines TRBV5-1 with TRBJ2-5, with 7 bases lining up with TRBD1. V shed 4 bases, J shed 6 bases, and the junction held 6 bases outside the gene matches. The CDR3 length is 13 residues. Germline CDR1 reads SGHRS; CDR2 reads YFSETQ. The CDR3 DNA reads as TGCGCCAGCAGCCGACAGGGTCAACAGACCCAGTACTTC. Translated, it gives CASSRQGQQTQYF. The whole variable domain, filled in from reference TRBV5-1 and TRBJ2-5, reads KAGVTQTPRYLIKTRGQQVTLSCSPISGHRSVSWYQQTPGQGLQFLFEYFSETQRNKGNFPGRFSGRQFSNSRSEMNVSTLELGDSALYLCASSRQGQQTQYFGPGTRLLVL.

This chain uses TRBV30 with TRBJ2-3; 10 bases line up with TRBD2. CDR3 length equals 16 residues. The germline CDR1 and CDR2 sequences are GTSNPN and SVGIG (reference sequence). Trimming cost V 4 bases and J 0 bases; bases outside gene matches: 7. CDR3 sequence reads: CAWKRAGGPSTDTQYF. DNA of the CDR3: TGTGCCTGGAAGAGAGCGGGAGGGCCTAGCACAGATACGCAGTATTTT.

The chain combines TRBV7-9 with TRBJ1-1, with 7 bases matching TRBD1. CDR3 length: 15 amino acids. CDR1 is SEHNR, CDR2 FQNEAQ, per germline (reference sequence). V gave up 5 bases and J gave up 5 bases; unmatched junction bases: 11. The DNA of the CDR3 is TGTGCCAGCAGCACACTGACAGGGTATTGGACTGAAGCTTTCTTT. It codes for CASSTLTGYWTEAFF.

The rearrangement links TRBV11-3 to TRBJ2-7; tentatively, D is TRBD2 (6 bases). Germline loops: CDR1 SGHNT, CDR2 YENEEA. This CDR3 is built from 13 residues. The ends were cut back, 4 bases at V and 3 bases at J, with 10 bases in the middle. The CDR3 sequence is CASSSGENYEQYF. CDR3 sequence (DNA): TGTGCCAGCAGCTCGGGAGAGAACTACGAGCAGTACTTC.

The chain combines TRBV28 with TRBJ1-6; TRBD1 aligns across 9 bases. In germline, CDR1 is MDHEN, CDR2 SYDVKM. Unmatched junction bases numbered 10, after V lost 6 bases and J lost 10 bases. The CDR3 has 15 residues. Here the CDR3 DNA reads TGTGCCAGCAGCCCTTTGACAGGGGGTGGATCACCCCTCCACTTT. This gives the protein CASSPLTGGGSPLHF.

Of note for this clone: The sample has other DNA sequences that encode this CDR3 too. The J gene is TRBJ1-1, the V gene TRBV30; D is unresolved. The germline gives CDR1 GTSNPN, CDR2 SVGIG (reference sequence). This CDR3 region has 12 residues. The V gene lost 0 bases and the J gene lost 5 bases, with 7 bases spanning the gap. The CDR3 DNA is TGTGCCTGGAGTGTAGTTGGGACTGAAGCTTTCTTT. Its translation: CAWSVVGTEAFF.

V is TRBV19 and J is TRBJ2-7, with a tentative D call TRBD2 (5 bases). Germline V lookup: CDR1 LNHDA, CDR2 SQIVND (reference sequence). The CDR3 spans 14 residues. The germline V and J ends were trimmed by 6 bases and 3 bases, with 15 bases remaining between them. CDR3: CASRPGFGNYEQYF. The CDR3 nucleotides are TGTGCCAGTAGGCCAGGATTCGGGAACTACGAGCAGTACTTC.

The rearrangement joins TRBV6-6 to TRBJ1-3, with unresolved D. Between the trimmed V and J ends, which lost 1 base and 2 bases, there was a span of 6 bases. Per the germline V gene, CDR1 is MNHNY and CDR2 is SVGAGI (reference sequence). The length of the CDR3 is 14 residues. The CDR3 spells CASSYFPTGNTIYF. Written as DNA, the CDR3 is TGTGCCAGCAGTTACTTTCCTACTGGAAACACCATATATTTT.

This rearrangement joins TRBV7-8 to TRBJ1-2; 12 nucleotides agree with TRBD1. J lost 1 base, V lost 1 base, and 10 bases had no gene match. The germline CDR1 and CDR2 sequences are SGHVS and FQNEAQ. The CDR3 runs to 19 residues. CDR3 loop: CASSLGLGQGAAVNYGYTF. The CDR3 DNA sequence: TGTGCCAGCAGCTTAGGTCTGGGACAGGGGGCGGCGGTTAACTATGGCTACACCTTC.

The chain employs TRBV11-2 and TRBJ2-5; 12 bases line up with TRBD1. J lost 4 bases, V lost 3 bases, and 3 bases had no gene match. Germline V gene data show CDR1 as SGHAT and CDR2 as FQNNGV. The CDR3 sequence is 15 residues long. CDR3 nucleotide sequence: TGTGCCAGCAGCTTGGGGGACAGGGGGCGAGAGACCCAGTACTTC. This encodes CASSLGDRGRETQYF.

As for this clone: Distinct nucleotide sequences in the sample also encode this CDR3. The DNA of the CDR3 is TGTGCCAGTAGGCCCGGGACGGGTATTACAGATACGCAGTATTTT. Protein sequence: CASRPGTGITDTQYF. The chain carries TRBV19 and TRBJ2-3; TRBD1 or TRBD2 may be the D gene (5 bases each). The V gene's germline CDR1 is LNHDA and CDR2 SQIVND (reference sequence). The CDR3 is made up of 15 amino acids. V gave up 6 bases and J gave up 3 bases, with 16 bases separating them.

This clone was observed a single time. The chain carries TRBV2 and TRBJ1-5; D uncertain. The CDR3 is 14 amino acids. Trimming took 5 bases from V and 0 from J, leaving 8 bases between them. Germline V gene data show CDR1 as SNHLY and CDR2 as FYNNEI. CDR3: CASSQQSSNQPQHF. The CDR3, as DNA: TGTGCCAGCAGTCAACAGAGTAGCAATCAGCCCCAGCATTTT.

V gene TRBV30 combines with J gene TRBJ2-5; D is tentatively TRBD1 or TRBD2 (6 bases each). This CDR3 is 14 amino acids long. V was trimmed by 0 bases and J by 7 bases, leaving 15 bases between them. Looked up from germline, CDR1 is GTSNPN and CDR2 is SVGIG (reference sequence). The CDR3 loop is CAWSVWGAGGTQYF. The CDR3 bases are TGTGCCTGGAGTGTATGGGGGGCCGGGGGGACCCAGTACTTC.

The chain uses TRBV4-1 and TRBJ1-5; D is unresolved. Trimming took off 0 bases at V and 11 bases at J, with 17 bases between the two ends. This CDR3 comprises 15 residues. Germline assignment: CDR1 MGHRA and CDR2 YSYEKL. The DNA of the CDR3 is TGCGCCAGCAGCCAAGAGGGCGGTATTTCACAGTCCCAGCATTTT. Its protein product is CASSQEGGISQSQHF.

V is TRBV10-3 and J is TRBJ2-5; TRBD2 agrees at 12 bases. The CDR3 runs to 15 residues. J lost 1 base, V lost 10 bases, and 7 bases had no gene match. Germline CDR1 ENHRY, CDR2 SYGVKD. The CDR3: CATRTSGTPQETQYF. CDR3 nucleotides: TGTGCCACCAGGACTAGCGGGACCCCCCAAGAGACCCAGTACTTC.